This T cell receptor (beta chain) was recovered during a study of OX40 agonist ivuxolimab in advanced cancers. Study as a whole: Three partial responders included one hepatocellular carcinoma patient and two cutaneous melanoma patients. Regarding the study as a whole: CD8+ T cells showed, on average, more clonal expansion than CD4+ cells.

The table came from immunoSEQ multiplex PCR; TCRdb's copy has only in-frame clones and leaves some out. In the table there are 50,000 to 60,000 clones, 65% to 85% of which are singletons. The CDR3 sequence is 15 residues long. The V and J ends lost 4 bases and 6 bases, in that order; junction bases with no gene match: 8. Germline V CDR1 and CDR2: SGDLS, YYNGEE. A word on this clone: Its antigen is unidentified.

This specimen consisted of CD4+ or CD8+ T cells sorted from blood, obtained in a trial of the OX40 agonist ivuxolimab. This clonotype was sampled from an adult with an advanced solid tumor such as melanoma, head and neck, liver or kidney cancer. This chain joins TRBV9 and TRBJ1-5; 9 bases agree with TRBD1. The CDR3 bases are TGTGCCAGCAGCCCGGGACAGGGAGTTGGTCAGCCCCAGCATTTT. It specifies CASSPGQGVGQPQHF. The full variable domain, with the rest looked up from reference TRBV9 and TRBJ1-5, is DSGVTQTPKHLITATGQRVTLRCSPRSGDLSVYWYQQSLDQGLQFLIQYYNGEERAKGNILERFSAQQFPDLHSELNLSSLELGDSALYFCASSPGQGVGQPQHFGDGTRLSIL.